The 31 T cell receptor beta chains reported below all come from one sample, sequenced in a study of cytomegalovirus exposure and HLA in healthy donors. The PCR used 60 Vbeta and 13 Jbeta primers. Generated by immunoSEQ multiplex PCR, the TCRdb table keeps only in-frame clones and is missing some. The sample lists 110,000 or so clones; under 80% were seen once. The specimen sequenced was PBMCs. The source of these receptors is a woman aged 40-49 years in good health and CMV-seropositive.

The chain has TRBV6-6 and TRBJ1-1, with TRBD1 matching 7 bases. The CDR3 runs to 14 residues. V lost 8 bases and J lost 5; bases outside the gene matches: 11. Germline-derived CDR1 and CDR2 are MNHNY and SVGAGI (reference sequence). The CDR3 nucleotides read TGTGCCAGCGAGCGAGGGGGCGGAGGGACTGAAGCTTTCTTT. Its protein is CASERGGGGTEAFF.

This clone has a handful of counts. The rearrangement links TRBV9 to TRBJ2-1; TRBD1 matches 7 bases. The trim removed 4 bases at V and 8 bases at J, leaving 6 bases unmatched. The CDR3 covers 13 residues. Germline CDR1 SGDLS, CDR2 YYNGEE. The CDR3 reads CASSKTGLDEQFF. Here the CDR3 DNA reads TGTGCCAGCAGCAAGACAGGGCTCGATGAGCAGTTCTTC.

CDR3: CASSPRTVYEQYF. The CDR3 DNA follows: TGTGCCAGTAGTCCGCGGACAGTCTACGAGCAGTACTTC. The chain joins TRBV19 to TRBJ2-7; a possible D gene is TRBD1 (6 bases). Germline V lookup: CDR1 LNHDA, CDR2 SQIVND (reference sequence). This CDR3 has 13 amino acids. V shed 5 bases and J shed 3 bases, with 11 bases lying between them.

The gene calls are TRBV30 and TRBJ2-7; 12 bases are a match to TRBD2. The CDR3 length is 17 residues. V lost 0 bases to trimming and J lost 5 bases; unmatched junction nucleotides: 11. In germline, CDR1 is GTSNPN, CDR2 SVGIG (reference sequence). CDR3: CAWSVSLTSGSIDEQYF. The CDR3 DNA sequence: TGTGCCTGGAGTGTGTCCTTGACTAGCGGGAGTATCGACGAGCAGTACTTC.

V and J are TRBV2 and TRBJ2-7; 8 bases map to TRBD2. CDR3 length equals 16 residues. In germline, CDR1 is SNHLY, CDR2 FYNNEI. V lost 4 bases, J lost 3 bases, and 11 bases stayed unmatched. CDR3 coding DNA: TGTGCCAGCAGTGGTCCCATAGCGGGAAGAGACTACGAGCAGTACTTC. Translating it yields CASSGPIAGRDYEQYF. Full variable domain (outside the CDR3, taken from reference TRBV2 and TRBJ2-7): EPEVTQTPSHQVTQMGQEVILRCVPISNHLYFYWYRQILGQKVEFLVSFYNNEISEKSEIFDDQFSVERPDGSNFTLKIRSTKLEDSAMYFCASSGPIAGRDYEQYFGPGTRLTVT.

This clone was seen only a few times. A read error may account for a junction end that differs from germline. The chain recombines TRBV7-7 with TRBJ2-2; the D gene is possibly TRBD1 (5 bases). CDR1 is SSHAT and CDR2 is FNYEAQ in the germline V gene (reference sequence). The length of the CDR3 is 14 residues. This CDR3 is CASSSTANTGELFF. The CDR3 DNA follows: TGTGCTAGCAGCTCGACAGCGAACACCGGGGAGCTGTTTTTT.

This chain joins TRBV30 and TRBJ2-7, with D possibly matching TRBD1 (5 bases). The CDR3 covers 15 residues. From germline, CDR1 is GTSNPN and CDR2 SVGIG (reference sequence). The V and J ends lost 0 bases and 3 bases respectively, with 15 bases between them. This CDR3 is CAWSVQAGIFYEQYF. CDR3 sequence (DNA): TGTGCCTGGAGTGTACAGGCAGGGATCTTCTACGAGCAGTACTTC.

This chain joins TRBV7-2 and TRBJ2-7; D not resolved. CDR3 length: 12 residues. The germline gives CDR1 SGHTA, CDR2 FQGNSA. Trimming left V 5 bases short and J 2 bases short, with 7 bases between. In nucleotides, the CDR3 is TGTGCCAGCAGCCAGTCCCCCTACGAGCAGTACTTC. The encoded protein is CASSQSPYEQYF.

A few counts support this clone. V gene TRBV18 combines with J gene TRBJ2-6; D remains ambiguous. Germline CDR1 reads KGHSH; CDR2 reads LQKENI. The CDR3 runs to 14 residues. V gave up 4 bases and J gave up 0 bases, with 4 bases separating them. The CDR3 reads CASSQLSGANVLTF. The CDR3, as DNA: TGTGCCAGCTCACAGCTCTCTGGGGCCAACGTCCTGACTTTC.

This rearrangement joins TRBV27 to TRBJ1-2; TRBD1 matches at 9 bases. Germline loops: CDR1 MNHEY, CDR2 SMNVEV (reference sequence). The CDR3 runs 15 residues. Trimming removed 3 bases from V and 4 bases from J; junction bases left unmatched: 6. CDR3 sequence reads: CASSFSGQGLYGYTF. CDR3 nucleotide sequence: TGTGCCAGCAGTTTCTCCGGACAGGGGCTCTATGGCTACACCTTC.

V is TRBV7-3 and J is TRBJ2-1, with D perhaps TRBD1 (5 bases). Per germline, CDR1 SGHTA and CDR2 FQGTGA. V dropped 2 bases and J dropped 4 bases, with 12 bases sitting between them. The CDR3 sequence is 15 residues long. The CDR3 sequence: CASSLFTTEYNEQFF. CDR3 in DNA: TGTGCCAGCAGCTTATTTACGACAGAATACAATGAGCAGTTCTTC.

The rearrangement joins TRBV7-8 to TRBJ1-4; D is ambiguous. CDR3 length: 13 amino acids. CDR1 and CDR2 from the germline V gene are SGHVS and FQNEAQ. The ends were cut back, 1 base at V and 5 bases at J, with 5 bases in the middle. The CDR3 loop is CASSLGANEKLFF. Here the CDR3 DNA reads TGTGCCAGCAGCTTAGGGGCAAATGAAAAACTGTTTTTT.

V usage is TRBV6-5 and J usage is TRBJ2-1; 9 bases match TRBD1. Germline CDR1 reads MNHEY; CDR2 reads SVGAGI. The CDR3 runs to 15 residues. J gave up 0 bases and V 6 bases, and 3 bases lay outside the gene matches. The CDR3 spells CASRGTGSSYNEQFF. In DNA, the CDR3 is TGTGCCAGCAGGGGGACAGGGAGCTCCTACAATGAGCAGTTCTTC.

The chain joins TRBV29-1 to TRBJ1-3; D gene unclear. V was trimmed by 3 bases and J by 0 bases, leaving 6 bases between them. This CDR3 spans 13 amino acids. Germline V gene sequence: CDR1 SQVTM, CDR2 ANQGSEA. CDR3 in DNA: TGCAGCGTTGAGAGGAGCTCTGGAAACACCATATATTTT. It codes for CSVERSSGNTIYF.

As for this clone: One end of the junction is discordant with germline, which a read error may explain. J is TRBJ1-5 and V is TRBV5-8; TRBD1 matches at 9 bases. The CDR3 extends over 13 amino acids. In germline, CDR1 is SGHTS, CDR2 YDEGEE. This CDR3 is CASRLDRGWPQHF. The CDR3 region has the DNA TGTGCCAGCAGGTTGGACAGGGGATGGCCCCAGCATTTT.

As concerns this clone: Distinct nucleotide sequences in the sample also encode this CDR3. This chain links TRBV9 with TRBJ1-3; D is perhaps TRBD1 (5 bases). The CDR3 is 15 amino acids. Germline values: CDR1 SGDLS, CDR2 YYNGEE. The V end lost 0 bases, the J end lost 1 base, and 8 bases lay between the germline ends. CDR3 nucleotide sequence: TGTGCCAGCAGCGTAGGGGAGGGGTCTGGAAACACCATATATTTT. Residues: CASSVGEGSGNTIYF. Full variable domain (remainder filled in from reference TRBV9 and TRBJ1-3): DSGVTQTPKHLITATGQRVTLRCSPRSGDLSVYWYQQSLDQGLQFLIQYYNGEERAKGNILERFSAQQFPDLHSELNLSSLELGDSALYFCASSVGEGSGNTIYFGEGSWLTVV.

The V and J genes are TRBV6-5 and TRBJ1-1, with 7 bases aligning to TRBD1. The germline CDR1 and CDR2 sequences are MNHEY and SVGAGI. This CDR3 spans 13 amino acids. With 6 bases clipped from V and 5 bases from J, the junction kept 6 bases outside the gene matches. The chain's CDR3 is CASRPTGRTEAFF. In DNA, the CDR3 is TGTGCCAGCAGACCGACAGGGAGGACTGAAGCTTTCTTT.

The CDR3 here is CASSSSLYEQFF. CDR3 sequence (DNA): TGTGCCAGCAGCTCGTCACTCTATGAGCAGTTCTTC. The gene calls are TRBV5-4 and TRBJ2-1; no firm D call. The CDR3 sequence is 12 residues long. The V end lost 3 bases, the J end lost 8 bases, and 9 bases lay between the germline ends. Looked up from germline, CDR1 is SGHNT and CDR2 is YYREEE (reference sequence).

The chain is built from TRBV11-2 and TRBJ2-7, with 7 bases fitting TRBD1. Germline loops: CDR1 SGHAT, CDR2 FQNNGV. The CDR3 runs 14 residues. The V gene end was trimmed by 1 base and the J gene end by 4 bases; junction bases not matched to a gene: 4. CDR3 sequence: CASSLGWGQYEQYF. The CDR3 DNA sequence: TGTGCCAGCAGCTTAGGGTGGGGACAGTACGAGCAGTACTTC.

This clone was observed a handful of times. The chain carries TRBV7-6 and TRBJ2-1; TRBD2 aligns across 7 bases. The V and J ends lost 2 bases and 3 bases, in that order; junction bases with no gene match: 4. The CDR3 runs to 15 residues. Germline V CDR1 and CDR2: SGHVS, FNYEAQ. The CDR3 loop is CASSLSGINYNEQFF. The CDR3 nucleotides are TGTGCCAGCAGCTTAAGCGGGATCAACTACAATGAGCAGTTCTTC.

This chain links TRBV11-3 with TRBJ2-3; 13 bases fit TRBD2. The trim removed 5 bases at V and 5 bases at J, leaving 7 bases unmatched. Germline lookup yields CDR1 SGHNT and CDR2 YENEEA. The CDR3 consists of 16 residues. The CDR3 DNA sequence: TGTGCCAGCAGCCTTGGACTAGCGGGAGTCGGAGATACGCAGTATTTT. Protein sequence: CASSLGLAGVGDTQYF.

The J gene is TRBJ2-2, the V gene TRBV9; 12 positions match TRBD2. Germline V gives CDR1 SGDLS, CDR2 YYNGEE. Germline trimming cut 1 base from V and 3 bases from J; bases unmatched to any gene: 1. The CDR3 contains 16 residues. This chain's CDR3 is CASSVRTSGDTGELFF. Written as DNA, the CDR3 is TGTGCCAGCAGCGTACGGACTAGCGGGGACACCGGGGAGCTGTTTTTT.

This clone showed up just a few times. The gene calls are TRBV29-1 and TRBJ1-6, with D perhaps matching TRBD1 (6 bases). Trimming took off 7 bases at V and 8 bases at J, with 15 bases between the two ends. Germline V gene lookup returns CDR1 SQVTM and CDR2 ANQGSEA. This CDR3 is built from 13 residues. The CDR3, as DNA: TGCAGCGCCCAACAGGGTTGGGATTCACCCCTCCACTTT. Its translation is CSAQQGWDSPLHF.

On this clone: Other DNA sequences within the sample encode an identical CDR3. The rearrangement uses TRBV5-5 and TRBJ1-5; D unresolved. Between the trimmed V and J ends, which lost 0 bases and 1 base, there was a span of 5 bases. The CDR3 runs 14 residues. In germline, CDR1 is SGHKS, CDR2 YYEKEE (reference sequence). CDR3 sequence: CASSLGLSNQPQHF. CDR3 DNA: TGTGCCAGCAGCTTGGGTCTCAGCAATCAGCCCCAGCATTTT. Together with reference TRBV5-5 and TRBJ1-5, the CDR3 gives the full variable domain: DAGVTQSPTHLIKTRGQQVTLRCSPISGHKSVSWYQQVLGQGPQFIFQYYEKEERGRGNFPDRFSARQFPNYSSELNVNALLLGDSALYLCASSLGLSNQPQHFGDGTRLSIL.

The V call is TRBV19, the J call TRBJ2-3, with TRBD1 matching over 7 bases. The germline V gene has CDR1 LNHDA and CDR2 SQIVND (reference sequence). Germline trimming cut 7 bases from V and 3 bases from J; bases unmatched to any gene: 10. This CDR3 has 15 residues. CDR3 nucleotides: TGTGCCAGTACCGCCGGGGACAGTAGAACAGATACGCAGTATTTT. Translated: CASTAGDSRTDTQYF.

V gene TRBV7-3 combines with J gene TRBJ2-7; TRBD2 agrees at 14 bases. The V segment lost 3 bases and the J segment 2 bases; nucleotides outside the gene matches: 15. The CDR3 extends over 20 amino acids. Germline lookup yields CDR1 SGHTA and CDR2 FQGTGA. Here the CDR3 DNA reads TGTGCCAGCAGCTTGACGGCGAACCTCGGGACTAGCGGGAGCCCCTACGAGCAGTACTTC. It translates to CASSLTANLGTSGSPYEQYF.

This clone was seen only a few times. Other DNA sequences in this specimen translate into the identical CDR3. This chain connects TRBV30 to TRBJ2-7; possibly TRBD1 for D (6 bases). The germline V and J ends were trimmed by 0 bases and 4 bases, with 13 bases remaining between them. The germline CDR1 and CDR2 sequences are GTSNPN and SVGIG (reference sequence). The CDR3 sequence is 14 residues long. DNA of the CDR3: TGTGCCTGGAGTGTAGGAGGTCAGGGGTACGAGCAGTACTTC. It encodes CAWSVGGQGYEQYF. Together with reference TRBV30 and TRBJ2-7, the CDR3 gives the full variable domain: SQTIHQWPATLVQPVGSPLSLECTVEGTSNPNLYWYRQAAGRGLQLLFYSVGIGQISSEVPQNLSASRPQDRQFILSSKKLLLSDSGFYLCAWSVGGQGYEQYFGPGTRLTVT.

For this clone: A read error may account for a junction end that differs from germline. Written as DNA, the CDR3 is TGTTCCAGCAGCTTAGTAGCTAGCCGGGACACCGGGGAGCTGTTTTTT. Protein sequence: CSSSLVASRDTGELFF. V and J are TRBV7-9 and TRBJ2-2; a possible D gene is TRBD2 (5 bases). This CDR3 region has 16 residues. Germline-derived CDR1 and CDR2 are SEHNR and FQNEAQ (reference sequence).

This rearrangement joins TRBV18 to TRBJ1-3; D remains ambiguous. Per the germline V gene, CDR1 is KGHSH and CDR2 is LQKENI. The CDR3 runs to 18 residues. Trimming removed 0 bases from V and 0 bases from J, with 15 bases in between. The CDR3 DNA is TGTGCCAGCTCACCACCTCGGTCTCAGCGTAGCTCTGGAAACACCATATATTTT. Encoded protein: CASSPPRSQRSSGNTIYF.

V and J are TRBV4-1 and TRBJ2-7; TRBD2 aligns across 10 bases. This CDR3 spans 17 amino acids. Germline V lookup: CDR1 MGHRA, CDR2 YSYEKL. V was pared by 1 base and J by 4 bases, with 10 bases of the junction left unmatched. In DNA, the CDR3 is TGCGCCAGCAGCCAAGTAACTCAAGCTAGCGGGAGATACGAGCAGTACTTC. Its translation is CASSQVTQASGRYEQYF.

The CDR3 DNA reads TGTGCCATCAGTGGGAGAGGAGCGGGGATATCCTACGAGCAGTACTTC. Translated, it gives CAISGRGAGISYEQYF. The chain carries TRBV10-3 and TRBJ2-7; 7 bases align to TRBD2. In germline, CDR1 is ENHRY, CDR2 SYGVKD. The CDR3 consists of 16 residues. The trim removed 4 bases at V and 1 base at J, leaving 10 bases unmatched.